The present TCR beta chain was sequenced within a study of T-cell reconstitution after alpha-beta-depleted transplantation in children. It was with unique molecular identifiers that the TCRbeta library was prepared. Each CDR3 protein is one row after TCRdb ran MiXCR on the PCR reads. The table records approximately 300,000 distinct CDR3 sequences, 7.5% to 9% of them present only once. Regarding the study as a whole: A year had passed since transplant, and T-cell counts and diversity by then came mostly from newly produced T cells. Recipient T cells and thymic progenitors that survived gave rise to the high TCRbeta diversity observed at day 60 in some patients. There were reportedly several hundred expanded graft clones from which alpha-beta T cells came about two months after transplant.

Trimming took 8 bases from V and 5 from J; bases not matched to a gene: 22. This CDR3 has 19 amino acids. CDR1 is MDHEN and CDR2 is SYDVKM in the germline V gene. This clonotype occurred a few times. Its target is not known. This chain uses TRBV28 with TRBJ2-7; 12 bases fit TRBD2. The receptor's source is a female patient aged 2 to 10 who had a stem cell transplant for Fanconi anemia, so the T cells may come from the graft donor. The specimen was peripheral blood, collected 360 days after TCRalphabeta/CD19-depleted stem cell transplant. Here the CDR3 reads CASCPFRTSGGLVLDEQYF. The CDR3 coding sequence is TGTGCCAGCTGTCCATTCAGAACTAGCGGGGGGCTAGTTTTAGACGAGCAGTACTTC. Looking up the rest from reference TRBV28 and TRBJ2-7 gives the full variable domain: DVKVTQSSRYLVKRTGEKVFLECVQDMDHENMFWYRQDPGLGLRLIYFSYDVKMKEKGDIPEGYSVSREKKERFSLILESASTNQTSMYLCASCPFRTSGGLVLDEQYFGPGTRLTVT.